This is a list of T cell receptor beta chains from one sample in a study of lymphopenia after photon versus proton radiotherapy. Clones were read by immunoSEQ multiplex PCR, and TCRdb kept only the in-frame ones, dropping some. The table records approximately 160,000 clones, 70% to 90% of them present only once. This sample comprised peripheral blood, obtained from a patient treated with photon-based radiotherapy. The receptors were gathered from a man in his forties or fifties with gastric cancer. Both conserved end residues are part of each CDR3. The D gene is left open where the match is weak. The size entry is marked missing in some rows and otherwise reads once, few, many or a size class.

d_gene	j_gene	v_gene	abundance	CDR3aa	CDR3nt
TRBD1	TRBJ2-1	TRBV7-2	.	CASSLYWTGRYEQFF	TGTGCCAGCAGCCTCTATTGGACAGGTCGGTATGAGCAGTTCTTC
TRBD1	TRBJ1-2	TRBV18	.	CASSPLDREYGYTF	TGTGCCAGCTCACCTCTGGACAGGGAATATGGCTACACCTTC
TRBD1	TRBJ1-3	TRBV7-6	.	CASSLGGQGNTIYF	TGTGCCAGCAGCTTAGGGGGACAGGGAAACACCATATATTTT
TRBD1	TRBJ1-4	TRBV28	.	CASSSPTGEGEKLFF	TGTGCCAGCAGTTCCCCGACAGGGGAGGGTGAAAAACTGTTTTTT
TRBD2	TRBJ2-1	TRBV27	.	CASSSIRDYLYNEQFF	TGTGCCAGCAGTTCCATCCGGGACTACCTCTACAATGAGCAGTTCTTC
TRBD1	TRBJ2-1	TRBV6-6	.	CASSHGQGNQDEQFF	TGTGCCAGCAGTCACGGACAGGGGAATCAGGATGAGCAGTTCTTC
.	TRBJ2-1	TRBV5-1	.	CASSLEGMGNEQFF	TGCGCCAGCAGCTTGGAGGGTATGGGCAATGAGCAGTTCTTC
TRBD1	TRBJ2-2	TRBV7-7	.	CASSNGGTGDTGELFF	TGTGCCAGCAGCAACGGCGGGACAGGGGACACCGGGGAGCTGTTTTTT
.	TRBJ1-1	TRBV6-1	.	CASRGGQVNTEAFF	TGTGCCAGCAGGGGGGGGCAGGTGAACACTGAAGCTTTCTTT
.	TRBJ2-7	TRBV18	.	CASSQGLYEQYF	TGTGCCAGCTCCCAGGGCCTTTACGAGCAGTACTTC
.	TRBJ2-3	TRBV18	.	CASSPQDRNTDTQYF	TGTGCCAGCTCACCACAAGACAGAAACACAGATACGCAGTATTTT
.	TRBJ1-2	TRBV9	.	CASSPFPSGYGYTF	TGTGCCAGCAGCCCATTCCCGTCCGGGTACGGCTACACCTTC
TRBD1	TRBJ1-1	TRBV6-5	medium-sized	CASSYSQGQGLEAFF	TGTGCCAGCAGTTACTCCCAGGGACAGGGGTTAGAAGCTTTCTTT
.	TRBJ1-2	TRBV4-1	once	CASSQVGEGYGYTF	TGCGCCAGCAGCCAAGTGGGGGAGGGCTATGGCTACACCTTC
.	TRBJ2-1	TRBV4-2	.	CASSHMGSGGGYEQFF	TGTGCCAGCAGCCACATGGGTAGCGGAGGTGGCTATGAGCAGTTCTTC
TRBD1	TRBJ2-1	TRBV18	.	CASSPPTGGGFYNEQFF	TGTGCCAGCTCACCCCCGACAGGGGGGGGCTTCTACAATGAGCAGTTCTTC
.	TRBJ1-5	TRBV27	.	CASRQGEGLQPQHF	TGTGCCAGCAGACAGGGAGAAGGTCTTCAGCCCCAGCATTTT
.	TRBJ2-2	TRBV5-1	.	CASSFQANTGELFF	TGCGCCAGCAGCTTTCAGGCGAACACCGGGGAGCTGTTTTTT
TRBD1	TRBJ2-5	TRBV5-1	.	CASRWTGGSFETQYF	TGCGCCAGCAGATGGACAGGGGGCTCTTTTGAGACCCAGTACTTC
.	TRBJ2-5	TRBV14	.	CASSQAETQYF	TGTGCCAGCAGCCAAGCGGAGACCCAGTACTTC
.	TRBJ1-1	TRBV7-9	.	CASSLANAGNTEAFF	TGTGCCAGCAGCTTAGCGAATGCAGGGAACACTGAAGCTTTCTTT
.	TRBJ1-2	TRBV19	.	CASRTRDKANYGYTF	TGTGCCAGTAGGACCCGGGACAAAGCTAACTATGGCTACACCTTC
.	TRBJ1-1	TRBV5-6	.	CASSLGTGSKNTEAFF	TGTGCCAGCAGCTTGGGTACAGGATCTAAGAACACTGAAGCTTTCTTT
.	TRBJ2-3	TRBV7-7	.	CASSPSSGTDTQYF	TGTGCCAGCAGCCCTAGTTCGGGCACAGATACGCAGTATTTT
.	TRBJ2-7	TRBV6-6	.	CASRTGNSYEQYF	TGTGCCAGCAGAACAGGGAACTCCTACGAGCAGTACTTC
.	TRBJ2-3	TRBV12-2	.	CASRLGGGLTDTQYF	TGTGCAAGTCGCTTAGGAGGGGGGCTCACAGATACGCAGTATTTT
.	TRBJ1-2	TRBV2	.	CASSEGGYYGYTF	TGTGCCAGCAGTGAGGGGGGGTACTATGGCTACACCTTC
.	TRBJ1-1	TRBV10-3	.	CAISESGLNTEAFF	TGTGCCATCAGTGAGTCGGGGTTGAACACTGAAGCTTTCTTT
.	TRBJ1-1	TRBV4-1	large	CASSQGTDMNTEAFF	TGCGCCAGCAGCCAAGGTACAGACATGAACACTGAAGCTTTCTTT
TRBD1	TRBJ2-5	TRBV5-1	.	CASSLQGEETQYF	TGCGCCAGCAGCTTACAGGGGGAAGAGACCCAGTACTTC
TRBD1	TRBJ2-2	TRBV5-4	.	CASSPGGAGTGELFF	TGTGCCAGCAGCCCAGGGGGCGCGGGGACCGGGGAGCTGTTTTTT
TRBD2	TRBJ2-1	TRBV6-5	.	CASSYTSSGSFNEQFF	TGTGCCAGCAGTTACACCTCTAGCGGGAGTTTTAATGAGCAGTTCTTC
TRBD2	TRBJ2-2	TRBV4-1	.	CASSQDATSGRVEGELFF	TGCGCCAGCAGCCAAGATGCCACTAGCGGGAGGGTGGAAGGGGAGCTGTTTTTT
.	TRBJ2-5	TRBV28	.	CASSARDGEETQYF	TGTGCCAGCAGTGCCCGGGACGGCGAAGAGACCCAGTACTTC
.	TRBJ1-3	TRBV11-2	.	CASSLVVGGSGTIYF	TGTGCCAGCAGCTTAGTTGTGGGCGGCTCGGGCACCATATATTTT
TRBD1	TRBJ1-2	TRBV5-8	.	CASSWTGPYGYTF	TGTGCCAGCAGCTGGACAGGGCCCTATGGCTACACCTTC
TRBD1	TRBJ1-5	TRBV7-8	.	CASSLTPRGRTGQPQHF	TGTGCCAGCAGCCTGACCCCCAGGGGGCGGACAGGTCAGCCCCAGCATTTT
.	TRBJ2-3	TRBV20-1	.	CSARLGDTQYF	TGCAGTGCTAGGCTAGGTGATACGCAGTATTTT
.	TRBJ1-2	TRBV5-1	.	CASSFPEGYGYTF	TGCGCCAGCAGCTTCCCCGAAGGGTACGGCTACACCTTC
.	TRBJ1-5	TRBV2	.	CASRAVGGFGESNQPQHF	TGTGCCAGCAGGGCTGTGGGGGGCTTCGGGGAGAGCAATCAGCCCCAGCATTTT
TRBD1	TRBJ1-2	TRBV28	.	CASSHPGQILYGYTF	TGTGCCAGCAGTCACCCGGGACAGATTCTCTATGGCTACACCTTC
.	TRBJ1-5	TRBV19	.	CASSETGTQPQHF	TGTGCCAGTAGTGAGACGGGAACTCAGCCCCAGCATTTT
TRBD1	TRBJ2-1	TRBV11-2	.	CASSLRQGPEQFF	TGTGCCAGCAGCCTCCGACAGGGCCCTGAGCAGTTCTTC
TRBD2	TRBJ2-2	TRBV7-8	.	CASSLAGLAGGPADGELFF	TGTGCCAGCAGCTTAGCGGGACTAGCGGGAGGGCCTGCGGACGGGGAGCTGTTTTTT
.	TRBJ1-3	TRBV5-6	.	CASSWGNTIYF	TGTGCCAGCAGCTGGGGAAACACCATATATTTT
.	TRBJ1-1	TRBV9	.	CASSVGGGLVNTEAFF	TGTGCCAGCAGCGTAGGTGGGGGGCTGGTGAACACTGAAGCTTTCTTT